This T cell receptor beta chain was captured in a study of blood T cell repertoires in COVID-19. Across the whole study: Specimens from acute and convalescent COVID-19 originated in the United States, Italy and Spain. PBMCs, B-cell-depleted T cells, or T cells provided the cDNA or gDNA that made up the material.

Germline values: CDR1 LNHDA, CDR2 SQIVND (reference sequence). The ends lost 5 bases at V and 2 bases at J; junction bases unmatched: 2. The CDR3 is made up of 14 amino acids. In the authors' methods: Estimated nucleated cell counts came from reference gene primer amplification. Produced via immunoSEQ multiplex PCR; TCRdb's table is partial and in-frame only. V, J and clone size were drawn from that table, and D and trimming were deduced from the DNA. The sample consists of fewer than 200,000 clones, around 67% of them appearing once. This chain connects TRBV19 to TRBJ1-5; 8 bases are shared with TRBD1. Sequencing input: peripheral blood. The receptor's source is a woman of 80 years or more with acute or convalescent COVID-19. The CDR3 reads CASSGGQGNQPQHF. CDR3 sequence (DNA): TGTGCCAGTAGTGGGGGACAGGGCAATCAGCCCCAGCATTTT. Supplemented by reference TRBV19 and TRBJ1-5, the full variable domain reads DGGITQSPKYLFRKEGQNVTLSCEQNLNHDAMYWYRQDPGQGLRLIYYSQIVNDFQKGDIAEGYSVSREKKESFPLTVTSAQKNPTAFYLCASSGGQGNQPQHFGDGTRLSIL.